Each of the 14 T cell receptor beta chains below was sequenced from the same sample in a study of cytomegalovirus exposure and HLA in healthy donors. The primer mix had 60 Vbeta and 13 Jbeta primers. Assay: immunoSEQ multiplex PCR; the TCRdb copy retains only in-frame clones and omits some. The repertoire has more than 90,000 clones, about 60% of them found once; the top ten carry 2% to 2.5%. Sequences were obtained from PBMCs. The receptor set was obtained from a woman aged 30 to 39 in good health and CMV-seronegative.

V is TRBV5-1 and J is TRBJ2-5; the D gene is possibly TRBD2 (5 bases). Trimming stripped 1 base from V and 3 bases from J, with 7 bases between. This CDR3 has 13 residues. CDR1 and CDR2 (germline): SGHRS, YFSETQ. CDR3: CASSLNGEETQYF. The CDR3 nucleotides are TGCGCCAGCAGCTTGAACGGGGAAGAGACCCAGTACTTC.

This clone was picked up a small number of times. V is TRBV6-1 and J is TRBJ2-1; 8 bases are shared with TRBD2. The trim removed 2 bases at V and 7 bases at J, leaving 10 bases unmatched. Germline V lookup: CDR1 MNHNS, CDR2 SASEGT. The CDR3 extends over 16 amino acids. CDR3 sequence (DNA): TGTGCCAGCAGTGAAACCCCCGGGAGGGTGGGTAATGAGCAGTTCTTC. It translates to CASSETPGRVGNEQFF.

This chain uses TRBV7-9 with TRBJ2-1; tentative D call: TRBD1 (6 bases). Trimming cost V 5 bases and J 9 bases, with 17 bases left between them. Germline values: CDR1 SEHNR, CDR2 FQNEAQ (reference sequence). This CDR3 region has 14 residues. The CDR3 here is CASSIKTGATEQFF. CDR3 nucleotide sequence: TGTGCCAGCAGCATTAAGACAGGTGCAACTGAGCAGTTCTTC.

This sequence joins TRBV9 and TRBJ2-3; TRBD1 agrees at 7 bases. Germline V gives CDR1 SGDLS, CDR2 YYNGEE. V lost 3 bases and J lost 0; bases outside the gene matches: 4. The CDR3 is 15 amino acids. The CDR3 here is CASSAGTESTDTQYF. As DNA, the CDR3 is TGTGCCAGCAGCGCCGGGACAGAGAGCACAGATACGCAGTATTTT. Full variable domain (missing parts from reference TRBV9 and TRBJ2-3): DSGVTQTPKHLITATGQRVTLRCSPRSGDLSVYWYQQSLDQGLQFLIQYYNGEERAKGNILERFSAQQFPDLHSELNLSSLELGDSALYFCASSAGTESTDTQYFGPGTRLTVL.

The rearrangement joins TRBV10-1 to TRBJ2-7; 8 bases are shared with TRBD1. J was trimmed by 3 bases and V by 3 bases; bases with no gene match: 4. The CDR3 spans 14 residues. Germline CDR1 and CDR2: WNHNN and SYGVQD (reference sequence). CDR3 sequence reads: CASSDRTGFYEQYF. CDR3 DNA: TGCGCCAGCAGTGACAGGACAGGGTTCTACGAGCAGTACTTC.

The CDR3 DNA sequence: TGTGCCAGCAGCGTAGAGGAGGACCAGCCCCAGCATTTT. Amino acid sequence: CASSVEEDQPQHF. The V gene is TRBV9, the J gene TRBJ1-5; D not certain. The V gene lost 0 bases and the J gene lost 7 bases, with 8 bases spanning the gap. The CDR3 spans 13 residues. The germline CDR1 and CDR2 sequences are SGDLS and YYNGEE. Supplemented by reference TRBV9 and TRBJ1-5, the full variable domain reads DSGVTQTPKHLITATGQRVTLRCSPRSGDLSVYWYQQSLDQGLQFLIQYYNGEERAKGNILERFSAQQFPDLHSELNLSSLELGDSALYFCASSVEEDQPQHFGDGTRLSIL.

This clone was observed a handful of times. The chain uses TRBV28 and TRBJ2-3; tentative D call: TRBD1 (5 bases). CDR3 length: 12 residues. Trimming pared 2 bases from V and 5 bases from J, leaving 5 bases between. Per the germline V gene, CDR1 is MDHEN and CDR2 is SYDVKM. The CDR3 protein is CASSLRGDTQYF. The CDR3 bases are TGTGCCAGCAGTTTAAGGGGAGATACGCAGTATTTT.

This chain uses TRBV7-8 with TRBJ2-5; 7 bases are shared with TRBD1. This CDR3 comprises 14 residues. CDR1 is SGHVS and CDR2 is FQNEAQ in the germline V gene. Trimming removed 4 bases from V and 2 bases from J; junction bases left unmatched: 4. CDR3 DNA: TGTGCCAGCAGCTGGGGGACAGTACAAGAGACCCAGTACTTC. Its protein is CASSWGTVQETQYF.

V gene TRBV5-5 combines with J gene TRBJ2-4; TRBD2 is a possible D gene (6 bases). CDR3 length: 18 residues. Trimming took 5 bases from V and 3 from J, leaving 24 bases between them. CDR1 is SGHKS and CDR2 is YYEKEE in the germline V gene (reference sequence). Here the CDR3 reads CASSISFIREKGKNIQYF. In nucleotides, the CDR3 is TGTGCCAGCAGTATTAGTTTTATTCGGGAGAAGGGCAAAAACATTCAGTACTTC.

As DNA, the CDR3 is TGTGCCAGCAGCGGGGACACCCATGAAAAACTGTTTTTT. It translates to CASSGDTHEKLFF. This sequence joins TRBV9 and TRBJ1-4; D may be TRBD1 (6 bases). CDR3 length equals 13 residues. Germline V CDR1 and CDR2: SGDLS, YYNGEE. The V end was cut by 3 bases, the J end by 6 bases, with 9 bases between.

The CDR3 coding sequence is TGTGCCAGCACCGAAGACAGGCGGAAGACCCAGTACTTC. It codes for CASTEDRRKTQYF. The chain is built from TRBV28 and TRBJ2-5; weak D call: TRBD1 (6 bases). The CDR3 consists of 13 residues. Trimming left V 7 bases short and J 6 bases short, with 15 bases between. From germline, CDR1 is MDHEN and CDR2 SYDVKM.

The V call is TRBV15, the J call TRBJ1-1, with a weak D call TRBD1 (6 bases). V lost 1 base and J lost 3, with 15 bases in between. Germline V lookup: CDR1 LNHNV, CDR2 YYDKDF (reference sequence). This CDR3 region has 16 residues. CDR3: CATSRVRGGGDTEAFF. The CDR3 bases are TGTGCCACCAGCAGAGTAAGAGGGGGTGGAGACACTGAAGCTTTCTTT.

The chain links TRBV13 to TRBJ1-4; no definite D call. The CDR3 covers 16 residues. Germline CDR1 and CDR2: PRHDT and FYEKMQ (reference sequence). V lost 0 bases, J lost 3 bases, and 11 bases lay in between. CDR3 loop: CASSLGWSAANEKLFF. CDR3 coding DNA: TGTGCCAGCAGCTTAGGTTGGAGCGCGGCTAATGAAAAACTGTTTTTT.

The chain recombines TRBV5-1 with TRBJ2-3; perhaps TRBD2 as D (6 bases). Trimming cost V 2 bases and J 5 bases, with 18 bases left between them. This CDR3 spans 16 amino acids. CDR1 SGHRS and CDR2 YFSETQ come from the germline V gene. The CDR3 loop is CASSFLAGRVLDTQYF. The CDR3 region has the DNA TGCGCCAGCAGCTTCCTGGCGGGAAGGGTTTTAGATACGCAGTATTTT.